This TCR beta chain was retrieved from a study of T cell repertoires in cytomegalovirus infection (dated by TCRdb to about 2019). Regarding the study in general: The HLA type of each donor mattered for the analysis, because public TCR beta signatures pointed to carriage of CMV infection along with the matching HLA type.

Sequencing instrument: Illumina HiSeq 1500. TCRdb handled the public reads itself, with Q25 trimming in fastp and clone calling in MiXCR, and kept productive beta chains. Duplicate CDR3 protein sequences are folded into a single record with the most common DNA and genes. The sample table contains about 400,000 distinct CDR3 sequences; only one count was recorded for 15% to 20% of them. Of the sample, approximately 10% falls within the top ten clones. Study-wide conclusions, independent of this receptor: In both this cohort and an independent cohort of 352 donors, the cumulative frequency of public TCR beta family members distinguished carriers of CMV infection plus the relevant HLA type. The ex vivo response was dominated by HLA-C-restricted CMV-specific TCR beta clonotypes, which also provided the single most frequent clonotype in two of eight donors.

Comments on this clonotype: The clone's antigen remains unknown. Base qualities are not provided; no much larger clone lies one nucleotide away.

The junction shows trimming of 0 bases on V and 2 bases on J, plus 8 bases between the germline ends. The CDR3, cysteine through phenylalanine, is 15 amino acids long. Only CDR3 DNA remains: 45 bases, in frame from the first base. Via the germline V gene, CDR1 is LGHNA and CDR2 YSLEER. The chain links TRBV4-3 with TRBJ2-1, and possibly TRBD2, on 6 matching bases. The origin of this receptor is a human donor in good health (CMV status not recorded). Some clones in this sample may be carry-over from other donors' samples. Sequencing was carried out using PBMCs. The encoded CDR3 is CASSQDPGAYNEQFF. The nucleotides are TGCGCCAGCAGCCAAGATCCGGGGGCCTACAATGAGCAGTTCTTC.